What follows are 26 T cell receptor beta chains derived from one specimen sequenced in a study of blood T cells in healthy people across ages. Primers used in a second PCR of roughly 7 to 12 cycles were a sample-barcoded 5' primer and a J-beta primer mix. TCRdb reprocessed the 5' RACE reads with MiXCR, giving one entry per CDR3 protein. The sample holds approximately 690,000 distinct CDR3 sequences, under 65% seen once. Specimen: blood. Every receptor here comes from a man between 60 and 75 years old in good health.

This clonotype was picked up one time. The V call is TRBV6-5, the J call TRBJ1-2, with D perhaps matching TRBD1 (6 bases). Deletions cut 8 bases from V and 3 bases from J, with 16 bases between. This CDR3 is built from 14 residues. Germline V gene data show CDR1 as MNHEY and CDR2 as SVGAGI. Written as DNA, the CDR3 is TGTGCCAGCGCCCCAGGGGTGGAGGACTATGGCTACACCTTC. It encodes CASAPGVEDYGYTF.

This clonotype was picked up one time. This chain's CDR3 is CASSQDVGGSYEQYF. The CDR3 DNA follows: TGTGCCAGCAGCCAAGATGTGGGGGGCTCCTACGAGCAGTACTTC. The chain has TRBV3-1 and TRBJ2-7; possible D gene TRBD2, 6 bases. Germline loops: CDR1 LGHDT, CDR2 YNNKEL (reference sequence). V lost 0 bases and J lost 0, with 9 bases in between. The length of the CDR3 is 15 residues.

The chain joins TRBV5-1 to TRBJ2-5; D might be TRBD1 (6 bases). CDR1 and CDR2 (germline): SGHRS, YFSETQ. The CDR3 contains 14 residues. V dropped 4 bases and J dropped 5 bases, with 15 bases sitting between them. CDR3 DNA sequence: TGCGCCAGCAGCGAGGACAGCTCCGGGGAGACCCAGTACTTC. Translating gives CASSEDSSGETQYF.

CDR3 protein: CASSFGTSGAPYEQYF. CDR3 in DNA: TGTGCCAGCAGCTTCGGGACTAGCGGGGCTCCCTACGAGCAGTACTTC. The V gene is TRBV11-2, the J gene TRBJ2-7; 13 bases align to TRBD2. The germline V gene has CDR1 SGHAT and CDR2 FQNNGV. The CDR3 sequence is 16 residues long. With 3 bases clipped from V and 2 bases from J, the junction kept 4 bases outside the gene matches.

This chain joins TRBV10-3 and TRBJ2-1; D could derive from TRBD1 or TRBD2 (5 bases each). V lost 6 bases and J lost 1, with 10 bases in between. The CDR3 is 14 amino acids. Germline V CDR1 and CDR2: ENHRY, SYGVKD. The CDR3 sequence: CAISGDGSYNEQFF. The CDR3 nucleotides read TGTGCCATCAGCGGGGACGGGTCCTACAATGAGCAGTTCTTC.

This clonotype appeared a single time. This chain uses TRBV20-1 with TRBJ2-7; D is perhaps TRBD1 or TRBD2 (6 bases each). Looked up from germline, CDR1 is DFQATT and CDR2 is SNEGSKA (reference sequence). The CDR3 is 14 residues long. Trimming shortened V by 6 bases and J by 1 base, and 16 bases separated the two germline ends. CDR3 DNA: TGCAGTGCCCCCTTGGGGGGCGCTTCCTACGAGCAGTACTTC. Its protein product is CSAPLGGASYEQYF.

This rearrangement joins TRBV20-1 to TRBJ2-5; D not resolved. The CDR3 totals 14 residues. Germline assignment: CDR1 DFQATT and CDR2 SNEGSKA (reference sequence). V dropped 4 bases and J dropped 11 bases, with 23 bases sitting between them. This chain's CDR3 is CSANPIPTYNEQYF. CDR3 sequence (DNA): TGCAGTGCTAACCCCATTCCTACTTACAATGAGCAGTACTTC.

This clonotype has only one observation. The gene calls are TRBV7-8 and TRBJ2-1; 10 bases are a match to TRBD1. Germline V gene lookup returns CDR1 SGHVS and CDR2 FQNEAQ. CDR3 length: 16 amino acids. Germline trimming cut 1 base from V and 7 bases from J; bases unmatched to any gene: 7. The CDR3 spells CASSLGRDRGGNEQFF. The CDR3 coding sequence is TGTGCCAGCAGCTTAGGTCGGGACAGGGGCGGGAATGAGCAGTTCTTC.

This clonotype was counted between two and nine times. This chain connects TRBV7-2 to TRBJ2-1; D perhaps matches TRBD2 (6 bases). The CDR3 consists of 17 residues. CDR1 and CDR2 (germline): SGHTA, FQGNSA. V lost 5 bases and J 5 bases, leaving 22 bases between the germline ends. CDR3 DNA: TGTGCCAGCAGCCCCGCGACTAGTTCGGCGATGGACAATGAGCAGTTCTTC. Translation gives CASSPATSSAMDNEQFF.

This clonotype was detected a few times. This rearrangement joins TRBV6-6 to TRBJ2-7; D perhaps matches TRBD2 (6 bases). V lost 0 bases to trimming and J lost 1 base, with 13 bases between them. Germline values: CDR1 MNHNY, CDR2 SVGAGI (reference sequence). The CDR3 extends over 16 amino acids. CDR3 DNA: TGTGCCAGCAGTTACTCTGGCGGGGCCGGGTCCTACGAGCAGTACTTC. Translated: CASSYSGGAGSYEQYF.

The V gene is TRBV5-1, the J gene TRBJ2-7; perhaps TRBD2 as D (6 bases). Trimming pared 2 bases from V and 2 bases from J, leaving 20 bases between. Germline assignment: CDR1 SGHRS and CDR2 YFSETQ. The CDR3 runs to 17 residues. CDR3: CASSLQDSGTRPYEQYF. In nucleotides, the CDR3 is TGCGCCAGCAGCTTACAGGATTCCGGGACTCGACCCTACGAGCAGTACTTC.

This clonotype was detected ten times or more. The rearrangement joins TRBV5-1 to TRBJ2-5; 9 nucleotides match TRBD1. The CDR3 extends over 16 amino acids. Trimming cost V 3 bases and J 7 bases; bases outside gene matches: 13. From germline, CDR1 is SGHRS and CDR2 YFSETQ. CDR3 bases: TGCGCCAGCAGCTCAGAGACAGGGGGAGCTTTCGGGACCCAGTACTTC. Residues: CASSSETGGAFGTQYF.

V usage is TRBV27 and J usage is TRBJ2-7; no firm D call. Germline assignment: CDR1 MNHEY and CDR2 SMNVEV (reference sequence). The CDR3 contains 13 residues. Between the trimmed V and J ends, which lost 8 bases and 2 bases, there was a span of 13 bases. CDR3 region: CASAHPFTYEQYF. CDR3 DNA sequence: TGTGCCAGCGCACACCCTTTCACCTACGAGCAGTACTTC.

A few counts support this clonotype. This chain links TRBV6-1 with TRBJ2-7, with 8 positions matching TRBD1. Germline CDR1 MNHNS, CDR2 SASEGT. V lost 3 bases and J lost 3; bases outside the gene matches: 4. The CDR3 runs 14 residues. This chain's CDR3 is CASSESGTGYEQYF. In DNA, the CDR3 is TGTGCCAGCAGTGAGTCCGGGACAGGCTACGAGCAGTACTTC.

The V call is TRBV3-1, the J call TRBJ2-1; D possibly matches TRBD1 or TRBD2 (6 bases each). V lost 4 bases and J 10 bases, leaving 17 bases between the germline ends. Looked up from germline, CDR1 is LGHDT and CDR2 is YNNKEL (reference sequence). There are 14 residues in the CDR3. DNA of the CDR3: TGTGCCAGCAGCCCCCTGCGGGGCACAGGGGAGCAGTTCTTC. It is translated as CASSPLRGTGEQFF.

The rearrangement links TRBV20-1 to TRBJ2-1; 9 bases agree with TRBD2. Germline-derived CDR1 and CDR2 are DFQATT and SNEGSKA (reference sequence). This CDR3 has 17 amino acids. With 0 bases clipped from V and 5 bases from J, the junction kept 11 bases outside the gene matches. The DNA of the CDR3 is TGCAGTGCTAGAGATGTTCTCGTGGCTAGCGGGGACAATGAGCAGTTCTTC. Translated: CSARDVLVASGDNEQFF.

This clonotype was observed a few times. The V and J genes are TRBV4-2 and TRBJ2-5, with TRBD2 matching over 8 bases. CDR1 LGHNA and CDR2 YNFKEQ come from the germline V gene. After removal of 1 base from V and 5 bases from J, the junction contained 6 bases not matched to a gene. This CDR3 comprises 15 residues. CDR3: CASSQAGGAGETQYF. The CDR3 coding sequence is TGTGCCAGCAGCCAAGCCGGGGGGGCCGGGGAGACCCAGTACTTC.

The chain combines TRBV4-1 with TRBJ1-1; 7 nucleotides line up with TRBD1. Germline-derived CDR1 and CDR2 are MGHRA and YSYEKL. With V trimmed by 6 bases and J by 3 bases, 13 bases remained unmatched. The CDR3 extends over 16 amino acids. CDR3 protein: CASRATPGQTYTEAFF. Here the CDR3 DNA reads TGCGCCAGCAGGGCAACCCCGGGACAGACCTACACTGAAGCTTTCTTT.

As concerns this clonotype: At one end the junction does not follow the germline gene, possibly because of a read error. The rearrangement uses TRBV12-3 or TRBV12-4 and TRBJ1-2, with 7 bases aligning to TRBD1. The CDR3 length is 14 residues. The CDR3 reads CASTRGTVNYGYTF. The CDR3 bases are TGCGCCAGCACCCGGGGGACAGTTAACTATGGCTACACCTTC.

The chain has TRBV3-1 and TRBJ2-1; D ambiguous. Deletions cut 2 bases from V and 6 bases from J, with 11 bases between. Germline V gene sequence: CDR1 LGHDT, CDR2 YNNKEL (reference sequence). This CDR3 is built from 14 residues. In DNA, the CDR3 is TGTGCCAGCAGCCAACCGGCTACTGGCAATGAGCAGTTCTTC. Protein sequence: CASSQPATGNEQFF.

This clonotype was detected a few times. The chain uses TRBV4-1 and TRBJ2-5; the D gene is possibly TRBD2 (6 bases). Trimming shortened V by 1 base and J by 2 bases, and 17 bases separated the two germline ends. Germline CDR1 MGHRA, CDR2 YSYEKL. This CDR3 contains 17 residues. CDR3 region: CASSQGDAGRGQETQYF. Here the CDR3 DNA reads TGCGCCAGCAGCCAAGGGGATGCTGGGCGGGGACAAGAGACCCAGTACTTC.

V and J are TRBV27 and TRBJ1-2; TRBD1 agrees at 9 bases. V was pared by 3 bases and J by 2 bases, with 4 bases of the junction left unmatched. CDR1 is MNHEY and CDR2 is SMNVEV in the germline V gene (reference sequence). The length of the CDR3 is 15 residues. CDR3 nucleotide sequence: TGTGCCAGCAGTTTCGACGGACAGGGGAACTATGGCTACACCTTC. The encoded protein is CASSFDGQGNYGYTF.

J is TRBJ2-3 and V is TRBV29-1, with D perhaps matching TRBD1 (7 bases). Trimming stripped 2 bases from V and 4 bases from J, with 10 bases between. Germline CDR1 is SQVTM and CDR2 is ANQGSEA. The CDR3 extends over 13 amino acids. This chain's CDR3 is CSVEPGGPDTQYF. The CDR3 region has the DNA TGCAGCGTTGAACCAGGGGGGCCAGATACGCAGTATTTT.

The sample holds a few counts of this clonotype. The gene calls are TRBV5-1 and TRBJ2-4, with D perhaps given as TRBD1 or TRBD2 (5 bases each). The closer fit of TRBJ2-5 to the DNA end suggests the J call may be wrong. This CDR3 has 17 amino acids. Germline CDR1 SGHRS, CDR2 YFSETQ. The CDR3 reads CASSSGPSEGYQETQYF. In nucleotides, the CDR3 is TGCGCCAGCAGCTCAGGGCCCTCAGAGGGATACCAAGAGACCCAGTACTTC.

The J gene is TRBJ2-4, the V gene TRBV5-6; D gene unclear. V lost 1 base and J 0 bases, leaving 8 bases between the germline ends. The CDR3 covers 15 residues. Germline V gives CDR1 SGHDT, CDR2 YYEEEE. Here the CDR3 reads CASSLWQLAKNIQYF. The CDR3 DNA follows: TGTGCCAGCAGCTTGTGGCAGCTAGCCAAAAACATTCAGTACTTC.

This rearrangement joins TRBV20-1 to TRBJ2-1; possibly TRBD1 for D (6 bases). Germline V gene lookup returns CDR1 DFQATT and CDR2 SNEGSKA (reference sequence). This CDR3 region has 16 residues. The V end lost 0 bases, the J end lost 10 bases, and 22 bases lay between the germline ends. CDR3 region: CSARDFGDIRAHEQFF. The CDR3 nucleotides read TGCAGTGCTAGAGACTTCGGGGACATACGGGCCCACGAGCAGTTCTTC.